Sequencing of this T cell receptor (beta chain) was carried out in a study of blood T cell repertoires in COVID-19. As for the study in general: There were acute and convalescent COVID-19 samples, and they came from the United States, Italy and Spain.

Sequencing was performed with immunoSEQ multiplex PCR; in TCRdb, only in-frame clones are kept and a portion is missing. The data show some 240,000 clones, roughly 90% seen once. V dropped 5 bases and J dropped 4 bases, with 19 bases sitting between them. CDR1 is SNHLY, CDR2 FYNNEI, per germline. CDR3 length: 16 amino acids. V gene TRBV2 combines with J gene TRBJ2-3, with D possibly TRBD1 on 7 matching bases. The sample was peripheral blood. This TCR was sampled from a man aged 60 to 69 who had recovered from COVID-19. CDR3 sequence reads: CASSFQGGGAADTQYF. The CDR3 nucleotides read TGTGCCAGCAGTTTTCAGGGGGGCGGGGCGGCAGATACGCAGTATTTT.